The text below deals with one T cell receptor beta chain. The antigen is not known. The second PCR ran roughly 6 to 12 cycles with a sample-barcoded 5' primer and J-beta primers. MiXCR, run by TCRdb on the 5' RACE reads, gives a single entry per CDR3 protein. Found here are some 1.5 million distinct CDR3 sequences, approximately 28% of them singletons; the top ten hold less than 9.5%. The data stem from a study of blood T cells in healthy people across ages. Study results and limitations: Significant beta diversity loss was already apparent by age approximately 36, declining roughly linearly.

CDR3 length: 15 residues. Between the trimmed V and J ends, which lost 4 bases and 4 bases, there was a span of 14 bases. The germline CDR1 and CDR2 sequences are SGHRS and YFSETQ. The chain carries TRBV5-1 and TRBJ2-2; a possible D gene is TRBD2 (6 bases). The sequence was obtained from a woman in her twenties or thirties in good health. The sequencing sample was made of blood. The CDR3 nucleotides are TGCGCCAGCAGCCGCGGGGATAGTGGCACCGGGGAGCTGTTTTTT. Translating it yields CASSRGDSGTGELFF.